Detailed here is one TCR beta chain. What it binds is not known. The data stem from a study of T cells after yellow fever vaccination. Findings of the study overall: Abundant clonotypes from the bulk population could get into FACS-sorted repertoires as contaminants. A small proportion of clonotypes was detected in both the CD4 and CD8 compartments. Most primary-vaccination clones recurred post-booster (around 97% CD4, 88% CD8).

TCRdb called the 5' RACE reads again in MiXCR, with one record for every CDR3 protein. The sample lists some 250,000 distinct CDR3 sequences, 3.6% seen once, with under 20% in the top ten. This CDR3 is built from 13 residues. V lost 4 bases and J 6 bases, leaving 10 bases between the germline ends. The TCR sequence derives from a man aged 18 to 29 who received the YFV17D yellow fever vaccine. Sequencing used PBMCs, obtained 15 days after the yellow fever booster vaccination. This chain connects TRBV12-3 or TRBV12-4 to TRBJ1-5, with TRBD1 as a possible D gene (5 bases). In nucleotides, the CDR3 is TGTGCCAGCAGTTCCCCAGACAGTCAGCCCCAGCATTTT. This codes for CASSSPDSQPQHF.